This entry lists 23 T cell receptor beta chains sequenced from one sample in a study of T cells in Graves' hyperthyroidism and ophthalmopathy. RNA transcripts provided the source from which TCR beta CDR3 regions were amplified. Carried out on the TCR CDR3, a first-round RT-PCR used the HTBI primer set. TCRdb re-called the multiplex PCR reads with MiXCR, one entry per CDR3 protein. The repertoire holds over 250,000 distinct CDR3 sequences, with roughly 13% as singletons. Sequencing used blood. Receptors were obtained from a woman aged 40 to 50 with Graves' ophthalmopathy.

As regards this clonotype: At one end the junction does not follow the germline gene, possibly because of a read error. V and J are TRBV19 and TRBJ1-2; D gene ambiguous. Germline V gene sequence: CDR1 LNHDA, CDR2 SQIVND (reference sequence). This CDR3 has 13 residues. DNA for the CDR3: TGTGCCAGTAGTCAACATGGTCCCTATGGCCACACCTTC. Its translation is CASSQHGPYGHTF.

The chain carries TRBV9 and TRBJ1-3; no definite D call. Germline V gene lookup returns CDR1 SGDLS and CDR2 YYNGEE. The CDR3 length is 15 residues. V was cut by 1 base and J by 4 bases, with 12 bases left in between. CDR3 region: CASSVQQSDGNTIYF. CDR3 DNA sequence: TGTGCCAGCAGCGTACAGCAGTCCGACGGAAACACCATATATTTT.

There are a few counts of this clonotype. The rearrangement uses TRBV19 and TRBJ2-2; TRBD1 aligns across 9 bases. The CDR3 consists of 15 residues. V shed 5 bases and J 6 bases; nucleotides not matched to a gene: 7. Germline assignment: CDR1 LNHDA and CDR2 SQIVND (reference sequence). CDR3 region: CASSAGTGHSGELFF. CDR3 sequence (DNA): TGTGCCAGTAGTGCCGGGACAGGGCATTCCGGGGAGCTGTTTTTT.

The V call is TRBV12-3 or TRBV12-4, the J call TRBJ1-4, with 9 bases aligning to TRBD1. V was clipped by 4 bases and J by 7 bases; unmatched bases: 4. This CDR3 is built from 14 residues. The CDR3 sequence is CASSWGTGSEKLFF. The CDR3 DNA is TGTGCCAGCAGTTGGGGGACAGGGAGTGAAAAACTGTTTTTT.

The V gene is TRBV4-2, the J gene TRBJ2-5; 7 nucleotides line up with TRBD2. The V and J ends lost 0 bases and 0 bases, in that order; junction bases with no gene match: 13. The CDR3 consists of 19 residues. In germline, CDR1 is LGHNA, CDR2 YNFKEQ. CDR3 region: CASSQEWRSVGGNQETQYF. Here the CDR3 DNA reads TGTGCCAGCAGCCAAGAATGGCGTTCGGTCGGGGGGAACCAAGAGACCCAGTACTTC.

This clonotype has a count of ten or more. The chain is built from TRBV2 and TRBJ1-1; 7 nucleotides align to TRBD1. The CDR3 is 13 amino acids. The junction had 7 bases not matched to a gene; V was cut back by 2 bases and J by 10 bases. Germline V gene lookup returns CDR1 SNHLY and CDR2 FYNNEI. CDR3 nucleotide sequence: TGTGCCAGCAGTGAAACTAGGGGGCGAAGAGCTTTCTTT. It codes for CASSETRGRRAFF.

This chain joins TRBV20-1 and TRBJ2-7; 9 bases align to TRBD2. The CDR3 loop spans 15 amino acids. V lost 6 bases and J lost 5; bases outside the gene matches: 14. The germline CDR1 and CDR2 sequences are DFQATT and SNEGSKA (reference sequence). CDR3 sequence: CSAEPAGGRADEQYF. The CDR3 region has the DNA TGCAGTGCCGAACCAGCTGGCGGGAGGGCCGACGAGCAGTACTTC.

This clonotype was counted ten times or more. The chain carries TRBV12-3 or TRBV12-4 and TRBJ1-5, with D perhaps TRBD1 (5 bases). This CDR3 contains 14 residues. Trimming cost V 2 bases and J 3 bases, with 8 bases left between them. The CDR3 loop reads CASSLSRVNQPQHF. The DNA of the CDR3 is TGTGCCAGCAGTTTATCCAGGGTCAATCAGCCCCAGCATTTT.

This clonotype was seen repeatedly, ten times or more. This sequence joins TRBV2 and TRBJ1-6, with 8 bases identical to TRBD1. The J segment lost 10 bases and the V segment lost 5 bases, leaving 16 bases of the junction unmatched. CDR3 size: 17 residues. Germline CDR1 is SNHLY and CDR2 is FYNNEI. CDR3 residues: CASSKRTPRTGRSPLHF. Written as DNA, the CDR3 is TGTGCCAGCAGTAAAAGAACCCCGAGGACAGGGAGATCACCCCTCCACTTT.

On this clonotype itself: A single base separates this from a much larger clone, so it may be a read error. This sequence joins TRBV7-8 and TRBJ1-5; D not resolved. CDR1 SGHVS and CDR2 FQNEAQ come from the germline V gene. This CDR3 is built from 12 residues. The V end lost 5 bases, the J end lost 2 bases, and 4 bases lay between the germline ends. CDR3 nucleotides: TGTGCCAGCAGCCATGGCAATCAGCCCCAGCATTTT. Protein product: CASSHGNQPQHF.

For this clonotype: One base away lies a much larger clone, so this may be a sequencing read error. This sequence joins TRBV3-1 and TRBJ2-5; 10 positions match TRBD2. This CDR3 comprises 17 residues. CDR1 LGHDT and CDR2 YNNKEL come from the germline V gene (reference sequence). V dropped 0 bases and J dropped 4; count of bases not matched to a gene: 8. The CDR3: CASSQERPRTSGETQYF. The CDR3 coding sequence is TGTGCCAGCAGCCAAGAGCGCCCCAGGACTAGCGGAGAGACCCAGTACTTC.

This clonotype was observed many times. The CDR3 region has the DNA TGTGCCACGTCTCAGGGGACTGAAGCTTTCTTT. This encodes CATSQGTEAFF. The gene calls are TRBV12-3 or TRBV12-4 and TRBJ1-1; D is possibly TRBD1 (6 bases). V lost 10 bases, J lost 5 bases, and 11 bases lay in between. CDR3 length equals 11 residues.

V is TRBV6-1 and J is TRBJ2-1; D could derive from TRBD1 or TRBD2 (5 bases each). V was clipped by 2 bases and J by 10 bases, with 18 bases between them. Germline CDR1 MNHNS, CDR2 SASEGT. There are 15 residues in the CDR3. The DNA of the CDR3 is TGTGCCAGCAGTGAATGGAGAGAGGGGTCCAGGGAGCAGTTCTTC. Its translation: CASSEWREGSREQFF.

V gene TRBV11-2 combines with J gene TRBJ1-3; 7 bases are a match to TRBD1. This CDR3 is 14 amino acids long. Germline CDR1 is SGHAT and CDR2 is FQNNGV. V was pared by 5 bases and J by 2 bases, with 3 bases of the junction left unmatched. The CDR3 coding sequence is TGTGCCAGCAGCCAACAGGGGACTGGAAACACCATATATTTT. This encodes CASSQQGTGNTIYF.

This clonotype appeared many times. The rearrangement joins TRBV5-8 to TRBJ2-1; TRBD2 matches 8 bases. The CDR3 runs 15 residues. CDR1 is SGHTS, CDR2 YDEGEE, per germline. V gave up 4 bases and J gave up 9 bases; unmatched junction bases: 12. DNA for the CDR3: TGTGCCAGCAGCCTCGTCGGGACTAGTGGGTTTGAGCAGTTCTTC. It encodes CASSLVGTSGFEQFF.

The gene calls are TRBV12-3 or TRBV12-4 and TRBJ1-5; 7 bases map to TRBD1. Trimming took 8 bases from V and 7 from J; bases not matched to a gene: 14. The CDR3 is made up of 15 amino acids. The CDR3 DNA reads as TGTGCCAGCCGCGGTCTAGGACAGGCGGGACAGCCCCAGCATTTT. Translated, it gives CASRGLGQAGQPQHF.

This clonotype was counted at least ten times. The chain combines TRBV25-1 with TRBJ1-5; tentatively, D is TRBD1 (6 bases). V was cut by 5 bases and J by 0 bases, with 20 bases left in between. CDR3 length equals 18 residues. Germline-derived CDR1 and CDR2 are MGHDK and SYGVNS. The chain's CDR3 is CASSLYPGHQYSNQPQHF. CDR3 nucleotides: TGTGCCAGCAGTTTATACCCGGGACATCAATATAGCAATCAGCCCCAGCATTTT.

This clonotype showed up many times. The chain joins TRBV30 to TRBJ2-3; no reliable D call. CDR1 is GTSNPN, CDR2 SVGIG, per germline (reference sequence). V was clipped by 0 bases and J by 0 bases, with 7 bases between them. This CDR3 is built from 14 residues. CDR3 DNA sequence: TGTGCCTGGAGTGTAGGAGCTAGCACAGATACGCAGTATTTT. It is translated as CAWSVGASTDTQYF. Filled out from reference TRBV30 and TRBJ2-3, the complete variable domain reads SQTIHQWPATLVQPVGSPLSLECTVEGTSNPNLYWYRQAAGRGLQLLFYSVGIGQISSEVPQNLSASRPQDRQFILSSKKLLLSDSGFYLCAWSVGASTDTQYFGPGTRLTVL.

A word on this clonotype: A read error may explain this, as a much larger clone is one base away. The chain is built from TRBV7-2 and TRBJ2-2; 11 bases line up with TRBD2. The CDR3 runs 16 residues. From germline, CDR1 is SGHTA and CDR2 FQGNSA. With 7 bases clipped from V and 4 bases from J, the junction kept 8 bases outside the gene matches. The CDR3 spells CASNPLAGGVTGELFF. CDR3 DNA: TGTGCCAGCAATCCGTTAGCGGGGGGGGTCACCGGGGAGCTGTTTTTT. Full variable domain (remainder filled in from reference TRBV7-2 and TRBJ2-2): GAGVSQSPSNKVTEKGKDVELRCDPISGHTALYWYRQSLGQGLEFLIYFQGNSAPDKSGLPSDRFSAERTGGSVSTLTIQRTQQEDSAVYLCASNPLAGGVTGELFFGEGSRLTVL.

This clonotype has a handful of counts. The V call is TRBV5-1, the J call TRBJ2-1, with TRBD1 identical over 7 bases. V lost 4 bases to trimming and J lost 4 bases; unmatched junction nucleotides: 5. This CDR3 spans 14 amino acids. The germline V gene encodes CDR1 SGHRS and CDR2 YFSETQ. The CDR3 reads CASSKGQLYNEQFF. The CDR3 DNA sequence: TGCGCCAGCAGCAAGGGACAGCTGTACAATGAGCAGTTCTTC.

The chain recombines TRBV19 with TRBJ1-1; a possible D gene is TRBD1 (6 bases). Germline V CDR1 and CDR2: LNHDA, SQIVND (reference sequence). The V end was cut by 3 bases, the J end by 1 base, with 12 bases between. CDR3 length equals 15 residues. The chain's CDR3 is CASSMGAARNTEAFF. For the CDR3, the DNA is TGTGCCAGTAGTATGGGGGCCGCAAGGAACACTGAAGCTTTCTTT.

This rearrangement joins TRBV14 to TRBJ2-3, with a possible D match to TRBD1 (6 bases). CDR3 length: 15 residues. The V gene's germline CDR1 is SGHDN and CDR2 FVKESK. V gave up 4 bases and J gave up 0 bases, with 11 bases separating them. This chain's CDR3 is CASSLDSTSTDTQYF. DNA of the CDR3: TGTGCCAGCAGCCTGGACAGTACTAGCACAGATACGCAGTATTTT.

This clonotype was detected ten times or more. The chain is built from TRBV28 and TRBJ2-5; D is perhaps TRBD2 (6 bases). CDR1 is MDHEN, CDR2 SYDVKM, per germline. V shed 4 bases and J shed 5 bases, with 20 bases lying between them. The CDR3 has 16 residues. The CDR3 sequence is CASSSEGGQGWETQYF. The DNA for the CDR3 is TGTGCCAGCAGTTCCGAGGGAGGCCAAGGTTGGGAGACCCAGTACTTC.